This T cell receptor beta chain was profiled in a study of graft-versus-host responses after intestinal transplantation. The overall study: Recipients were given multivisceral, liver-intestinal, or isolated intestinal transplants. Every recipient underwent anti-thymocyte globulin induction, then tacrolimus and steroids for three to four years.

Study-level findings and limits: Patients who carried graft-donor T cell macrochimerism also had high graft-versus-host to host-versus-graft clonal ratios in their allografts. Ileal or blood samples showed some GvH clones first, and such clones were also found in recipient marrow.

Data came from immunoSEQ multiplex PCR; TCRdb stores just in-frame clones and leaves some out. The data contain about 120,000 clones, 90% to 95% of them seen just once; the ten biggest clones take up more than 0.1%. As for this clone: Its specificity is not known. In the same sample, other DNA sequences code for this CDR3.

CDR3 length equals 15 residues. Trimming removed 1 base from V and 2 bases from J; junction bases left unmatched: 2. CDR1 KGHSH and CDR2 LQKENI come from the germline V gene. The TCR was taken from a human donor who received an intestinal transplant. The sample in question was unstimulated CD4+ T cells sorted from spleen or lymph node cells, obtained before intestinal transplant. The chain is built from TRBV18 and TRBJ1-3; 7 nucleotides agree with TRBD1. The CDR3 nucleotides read TGTGCCAGCTCACCACTGGACAGGACTGGAAACACCATATATTTT. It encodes CASSPLDRTGNTIYF. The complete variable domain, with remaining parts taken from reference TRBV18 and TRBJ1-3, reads NAGVMQNPRHLVRRRGQEARLRCSPMKGHSHVYWYRQLPEEGLKFMVYLQKENIIDESGMPKERFSAEFPKEGPSILRIQQVVRGDSAAYFCASSPLDRTGNTIYFGEGSWLTVV.